The 4 T cell receptor beta chains listed next were all sequenced from one sample in a study of blood T cell repertoires in COVID-19. TCRdb keeps only in-frame clones here, not all; method: immunoSEQ multiplex PCR. The sample carries about 260,000 clones, approximately 81% recorded once. The material sequenced was peripheral blood. The receptors come from a man between 60 and 75 years old with acute or convalescent COVID-19.

This chain connects TRBV7-2 to TRBJ2-5, with D possibly TRBD2 on 6 matching bases. Germline V gives CDR1 SGHTA, CDR2 FQGNSA. The CDR3 has 14 amino acids. The V gene lost 7 bases and the J gene lost 5 bases, with 17 bases spanning the gap. In DNA, the CDR3 is TGTGCCAGCACCCCCGCCGGGGGTGGCGAGACCCAGTACTTC. This sequence encodes CASTPAGGGETQYF.

The J gene is TRBJ2-2, the V gene TRBV5-1; TRBD2 might be the D (6 bases). CDR3 length equals 15 residues. Trimming took 2 bases from V and 7 from J, leaving 15 bases between them. Germline-derived CDR1 and CDR2 are SGHRS and YFSETQ. The CDR3 coding sequence is TGCGCCAGCAGCTTCGGTGGCTCGGGGGTCGGGGAGCTGTTTTTT. Protein sequence: CASSFGGSGVGELFF.

The chain is built from TRBV11-2 and TRBJ2-5, with D tentatively TRBD1 (6 bases). CDR1 and CDR2 (germline): SGHAT, FQNNGV. The CDR3 covers 14 residues. The V and J ends lost 1 base and 6 bases respectively, with 12 bases between them. CDR3 nucleotides: TGTGCCAGCAGCTTAGGTACAGGGTTAAAGACCCAGTACTTC. It translates to CASSLGTGLKTQYF.

The J gene is TRBJ1-4, the V gene TRBV5-1, with D uncertain. Trimming shortened V by 2 bases and J by 3 bases, and 14 bases separated the two germline ends. The germline CDR1 and CDR2 sequences are SGHRS and YFSETQ. The CDR3 runs 16 residues. The CDR3, as DNA: TGCGCCAGCAGCTTAAACCCGGGATTGTCTAATGAAAAACTGTTTTTT. Its protein product is CASSLNPGLSNEKLFF.